One T cell receptor beta chain is described in this entry. No antigen is known for it. Next came a second PCR, run for 7 to 11 cycles, which used a sample-barcoded 5' primer along with a J-beta primer mix. TCRdb redid the calling of the 5' RACE reads with MiXCR, one entry per CDR3 protein. The data contain 600,000 to 800,000 distinct CDR3 sequences, more than 45% of them seen just once; the ten biggest clones take up approximately 13%. The data belong to a study of blood T cells in healthy people across ages. Study-wide findings and caveats: Higher diversity, along with more naive CD4+ cells, distinguished long-lived donors from aged donors. Roughly linear declines in TCR beta diversity per million T cells occurred with age. The study regarded diversity estimates from one million T cells as underestimates.

V trimming: 6 bases; J trimming: 1 base; junction bases outside the gene matches: 8. The germline gives CDR1 MNHEY, CDR2 SVGEGT. The CDR3 extends over 15 amino acids. Sequencing was carried out using blood. The clonotype comes from a woman over 75 in good health. The V gene is TRBV6-2 or TRBV6-3, the J gene TRBJ1-2; TRBD1 matches at 7 bases. This CDR3 is CASSLEGAYNYGYTF. The DNA for the CDR3 is TGTGCCAGCAGCCTGGAGGGGGCCTATAACTATGGCTACACCTTC.